The present T cell receptor beta chain was sequenced within a study of T cell clonality in common variable immunodeficiency. Germline V gene lookup returns CDR1 LNHDA and CDR2 SQIVND (reference sequence). Unmatched junction bases numbered 1, after V lost 3 bases and J lost 3 bases. The length of the CDR3 is 15 residues. CVID and control samples used equivalent genomic DNA input. The data were produced by immunoSEQ multiplex PCR, yet TCRdb's version contains in-frame clones alone and is incomplete. The sample shows over 15,000 clones, and 4.9% sits with its ten largest clones. As for this clone: Its antigen remains unidentified. The read comes to an end 3 residues before the CDR3 does, leaving the germline J gene to fill in the end.

Study-wide findings and caveats: Patient heterogeneity in the CVID cohort limited correlations between repertoire features and clinical complications. Reportedly, TCR beta sequences from common variable immunodeficiency showed fewer deletions and N-nucleotide insertions.

Material: peripheral blood mononuclear cells. The chain is built from TRBV19 and TRBJ2-3; TRBD2 agrees at 12 bases. The sequence was collected from a human donor with common variable immunodeficiency. CDR3 region: CASSMLAGGTDTQYF. CDR3 bases read: TGTGCCAGTAGTATGCTAGCGGGAGGGACAGATACG.